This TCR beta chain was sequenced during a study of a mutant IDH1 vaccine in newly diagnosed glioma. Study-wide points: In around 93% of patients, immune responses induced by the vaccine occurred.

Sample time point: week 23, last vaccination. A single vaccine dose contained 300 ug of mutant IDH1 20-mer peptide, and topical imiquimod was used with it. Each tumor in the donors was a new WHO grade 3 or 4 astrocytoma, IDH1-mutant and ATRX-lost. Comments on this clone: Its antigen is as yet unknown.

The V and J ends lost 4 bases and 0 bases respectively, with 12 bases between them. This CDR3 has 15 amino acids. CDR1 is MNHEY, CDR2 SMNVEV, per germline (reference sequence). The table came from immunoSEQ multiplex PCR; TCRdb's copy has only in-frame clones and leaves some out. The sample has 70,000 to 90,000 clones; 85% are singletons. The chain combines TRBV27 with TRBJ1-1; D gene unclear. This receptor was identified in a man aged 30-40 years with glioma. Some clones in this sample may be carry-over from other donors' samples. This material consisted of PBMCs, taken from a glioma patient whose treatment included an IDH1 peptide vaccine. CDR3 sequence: CASSSERALNTEAFF. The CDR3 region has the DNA TGTGCCAGCAGTTCCGAGAGGGCCTTGAACACTGAAGCTTTCTTT.